The clone carrying this TCR beta chain was recorded many times. The antigen remains undetermined. The source of the sample is a study of spatial heterogeneity in lung cancer. Study overall: Consistently, beta-chain sequences turned up in larger numbers than alpha-chain sequences did. The average count in raw reads for each unique TCR and UMI combination exceeded 8.5 appearances. Study observations and caveats: Ubiquitous, expanded tumor-derived TCRs were more frequently observed in blood at resection than at follow-up.

Documented time point: sample taken at primary tumor resection. The authors sequenced whole RNA from tumor, nontumor lung or frozen PBMC without sorting. The donor population consisted of more than 55 patients with untreated, early-stage non-small cell lung cancer. Trimming shortened V by 6 bases and J by 3 bases, and 12 bases separated the two germline ends. Germline CDR1 is SGHTA and CDR2 is FQGNSA. This CDR3 has 14 amino acids. TCRdb redid the calling of the 5' RACE reads with MiXCR, one entry per CDR3 protein. In the table there are 15,000 or so distinct CDR3 sequences, approximately 7.5% of which are singletons.

The origin of this receptor is a female donor with early-stage non-small cell lung cancer. Sequenced here: PBMCs, sampled at surgery. The chain has TRBV7-2 and TRBJ2-1; D not certain. CDR3: CASRSDWLYNEQFF. Written as DNA, the CDR3 is TGTGCCAGCAGGTCTGACTGGCTCTACAATGAGCAGTTCTTC.